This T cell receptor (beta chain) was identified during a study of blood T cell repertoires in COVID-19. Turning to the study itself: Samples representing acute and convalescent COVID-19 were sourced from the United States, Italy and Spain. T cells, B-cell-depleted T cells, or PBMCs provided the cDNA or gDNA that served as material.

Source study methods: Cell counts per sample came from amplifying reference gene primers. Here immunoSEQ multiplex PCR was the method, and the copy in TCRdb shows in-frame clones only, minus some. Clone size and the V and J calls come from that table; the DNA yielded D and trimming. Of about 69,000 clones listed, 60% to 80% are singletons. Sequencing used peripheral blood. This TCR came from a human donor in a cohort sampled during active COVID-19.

The CDR3 DNA follows: TGTGCCAGCAGCGCAGACCGGGACTTAAATGAGCAGTTCTTC. This sequence encodes CASSADRDLNEQFF. V and J are TRBV9 and TRBJ2-1; D might be TRBD2 (6 bases). Germline assignment: CDR1 SGDLS and CDR2 YYNGEE. The germline V and J ends were trimmed by 3 bases and 7 bases, with 14 bases remaining between them. This CDR3 is built from 14 residues.